Sequencing of this TCR beta chain was carried out in a study of beta chain features in type 1 diabetes. Overall study context: Cell yields, gender and age were comparable in patients and healthy donors.

Study-level findings and limits: Moderately but significantly shorter TCRB CDR3s were found in Type 1 diabetes patients in all four CD4+ subsets.

As concerns this clone: Its antigen is not identified.

The CDR3 covers 14 residues. Germline CDR1 is SNHLY and CDR2 is FYNNEI. Between the trimmed V and J ends, which lost 0 bases and 2 bases, there was a span of 7 bases. On average, the one heparinised blood draw given by each donor was approximately 120 mL. Sequencing targeted expressed TCRB transcripts, as all isolated RNA had been reverse transcribed. Sequenced by immunoSEQ multiplex PCR; TCRdb stores in-frame clones only, minus some. This sample has 640,000 or so clones; about 14% occur once, and the top ten carry approximately 0.043%. V usage is TRBV2 and J usage is TRBJ2-5; D is unresolved. The sample comprised naive CD4+ T cells from blood. This clonotype was sampled from a man aged 18 to 29 with type 1 diabetes. The CDR3 loop is CASSEAGQQETQYF. The CDR3 DNA reads TGTGCCAGCAGTGAAGCGGGCCAGCAAGAGACCCAGTACTTC.